A selection of T cell receptor beta chains follows, all from one sample in a study of OX40 agonist ivuxolimab in advanced cancers. The table came from immunoSEQ multiplex PCR; TCRdb's copy has only in-frame clones and leaves some out. The sample yields roughly 92,000 clones, 84% seen once. This specimen consisted of CD4+ or CD8+ T cells sorted from blood, obtained in a trial of the OX40 agonist ivuxolimab. The receptor source for this set is an adult with an advanced solid tumor such as melanoma, head and neck, liver or kidney cancer. Both conserved end residues are part of each CDR3. A D gene is named only where the DNA matches it firmly. Clone size is stated in some rows and not others, as once, few, many or a class when expanded.

CASSLSPYRFPLGGYTF	TGTGCCAGCAGCCTGTCCCCATACAGGTTCCCCTTGGGGGGCTACACCTTC	NA	few	TRBV7-3	TRBJ1-2	17
CASLTWDFPSYEQYF	TGTGCCAGCCTCACCTGGGACTTCCCCTCCTACGAGCAGTACTTC	NA	NA	TRBV6-1	TRBJ2-7	15
CASSILDRVHGYTF	TGTGCCAGTAGTATCCTAGACAGGGTTCATGGCTACACCTTC	TRBD1	NA	TRBV19	TRBJ1-2	14
CASSIRGSGTDTQYF	TGTGCCAGCAGTATTCGGGGATCCGGGACAGATACGCAGTATTTT	NA	NA	TRBV6-5	TRBJ2-3	15
CASSWGTDRYGYTF	TGTGCCAGCAGCTGGGGGACGGATCGCTATGGCTACACCTTC	NA	NA	TRBV5-6	TRBJ1-2	14
CASSLAGTSYEQYF	TGTGCCAGCAGCTTAGCGGGTACTTCCTACGAGCAGTACTTC	NA	NA	TRBV7-2	TRBJ2-7	14
CASSSGQRLISGNTIYF	TGTGCCAGCAGCTCGGGACAGCGACTTATTTCTGGAAACACCATATATTTT	TRBD1	NA	TRBV7-2	TRBJ1-3	17
CASSRGEVTEAFF	TGTGCCAGCAGTCGGGGTGAGGTCACTGAAGCTTTCTTT	NA	NA	TRBV6-1	TRBJ1-1	13
CASSGSGVNTEAFF	TGTGCCAGCTCAGGCTCAGGGGTCAACACTGAAGCTTTCTTT	NA	NA	TRBV18	TRBJ1-1	14
CASSLVGRGNTEAFF	TGTGCCAGCAGCTTAGTCGGGAGAGGGAACACTGAAGCTTTCTTT	NA	NA	TRBV7-9	TRBJ1-1	15
CASLLPPLGEQFF	TGTGCCAGCCTCCTCCCCCCATTGGGTGAGCAGTTCTTC	NA	NA	TRBV6-6	TRBJ2-1	13
CASSLRESRQGARLGEQYF	TGTGCCAGCTCACTAAGGGAATCTCGACAGGGGGCGCGCCTAGGTGAGCAGTACTTC	TRBD1	NA	TRBV18	TRBJ2-7	19
CASSHDRQGTGINEQYF	TGTGCCAGCAGCCACGACCGACAGGGGACGGGGATCAACGAGCAGTACTTC	TRBD1	NA	TRBV7-9	TRBJ2-7	17
CASSRDTNYEQYF	TGTGCCAGCAGTAGGGACACCAACTACGAGCAGTACTTC	NA	once	TRBV6-5	TRBJ2-7	13